One sample yielded the 29 T cell receptor beta chains listed below, sequenced in a study of tumor and adjacent non-tumor tissue in lung cancer. The library came from three nested PCR rounds adapted from ARM-PCR protocols. TCRdb re-called the multiplex PCR reads with MiXCR, one entry per CDR3 protein. Of about 50,000 distinct CDR3 sequences listed, about 70% are singletons. This sample's RNA came from whole unsorted tissue. The normal lung tissue was taken more than 3 cm from the tumor edge. The sequenced sample consisted of distant non-tumor lung tissue. The source of these receptors is a woman aged 60-75 years with non-small cell lung cancer.

V is TRBV11-2 and J is TRBJ1-1, with TRBD1 matching over 8 bases. This CDR3 is 17 amino acids long. The V gene end was trimmed by 7 bases and the J gene end by 0 bases; junction bases not matched to a gene: 13. The germline gives CDR1 SGHAT, CDR2 FQNNGV. The CDR3 reads CASNSNRGCQLNTEAFF. The CDR3 DNA reads as TGTGCCAGCAACTCGAACAGGGGGTGCCAACTGAACACTGAAGCTTTCTTT.

The V and J genes are TRBV11-3 and TRBJ2-3; 8 nucleotides match TRBD2. Germline V lookup: CDR1 SGHNT, CDR2 YENEEA. The junction had 13 bases not matched to a gene; V was cut back by 5 bases and J by 6 bases. The CDR3 totals 16 residues. The CDR3 DNA follows: TGTGCCAGCAGCCCGCGGGATAGCGGGGATGGTGATACGCAGTATTTT. This codes for CASSPRDSGDGDTQYF.

As concerns this clonotype: The junction departs from germline at one end; a sequencing error may be responsible. This chain uses TRBV4-3 with TRBJ1-1, with D unclear. Germline V gene sequence: CDR1 LGHNA, CDR2 YSLEER. The CDR3 loop spans 17 amino acids. The CDR3: CASNRGWGVEPNTETFF. The CDR3 DNA reads as TGCGCCAGCAACCGCGGGTGGGGTGTCGAACCGAACACTGAAACTTTCTTT.

About this clonotype: A junction boundary mismatches the germline segment, possibly from a read error. V and J are TRBV5-4 and TRBJ2-1, with TRBD1 matching over 8 bases. The germline V gene encodes CDR1 SGHNT and CDR2 YYREEE (reference sequence). This CDR3 has 14 residues. As DNA, the CDR3 is TGTGCCAGCGGCTGGGAGACAGGGGATAATGAGCGGTTCTTC. It specifies CASGWETGDNERFF.

For this clonotype: At one boundary the junction diverges from the germline segment, which might be a read error. This chain uses TRBV12-3 or TRBV12-4 with TRBJ1-2; tentative D call: TRBD1 (6 bases). There are 15 residues in the CDR3. Written as DNA, the CDR3 is TGTGCCAGCAGTTCCAGGACAGTTAGGGACTATGGCTGCACCTTC. Protein sequence: CASSSRTVRDYGCTF.

In regard to this clonotype: Relative to the germline gene, one junction end is altered; a read error may explain this. The gene calls are TRBV6-2 or TRBV6-3 and TRBJ2-7; no definite D call. This CDR3 region has 12 residues. Germline assignment: CDR1 MNHEY and CDR2 SVGEGT. In nucleotides, the CDR3 is TGTGCCAGCAGTGCCATTCTCTACGAGCAGCACTTC. As protein: CASSAILYEQHF.

As to this clonotype: A much larger clonotype is one base distant, so this may be a read error. The chain combines TRBV7-9 with TRBJ1-1, with D maybe TRBD1 (6 bases). Germline-derived CDR1 and CDR2 are SEHNR and FQNEAQ (reference sequence). V was pared by 2 bases and J by 7 bases, with 14 bases between. The CDR3 contains 14 residues. The CDR3 DNA sequence: TGTGCCAGCAGCTTAAGCGGACAGACCATTGAAGCTTTCTTT. Amino acids: CASSLSGQTIEAFF.

This clonotype was counted between two and nine times. The conserved final phenylalanine or tryptophan is absent from the CDR3, which likely points to a read error. The chain uses TRBV11-2 and TRBJ2-7, with 10 nucleotides matching TRBD1. This CDR3 comprises 15 residues. Germline V gene lookup returns CDR1 SGHAT and CDR2 FQNNGV. The chain's CDR3 is CANSSGTGAFHEQYL. The DNA for the CDR3 is TGTGCTAACAGCTCGGGGACAGGGGCCTTTCACGAGCAGTACTTA.

The rearrangement joins TRBV11-2 to TRBJ2-5; D may be TRBD1 or TRBD2 (5 bases each). Germline CDR1 reads SGHAT; CDR2 reads FQNNGV. Trimming took off 11 bases at V and 2 bases at J, with 18 bases between the two ends. The CDR3 sequence is 14 residues long. CDR3 in amino acids: CAYSPRGGQETQYF. DNA of the CDR3: TGTGCCTACAGTCCACGGGGCGGTCAAGAGACCCAGTACTTC.

Comments on this clonotype: The junction departs from the called germline gene at one end, perhaps through a read error. The chain has TRBV5-4 and TRBJ2-3; maybe TRBD2 (5 bases). The germline gives CDR1 SGHNT, CDR2 YYREEE (reference sequence). The length of the CDR3 is 14 residues. The CDR3: CVSSATRPSDTQYF. The DNA for the CDR3 is TGTGTCAGCAGCGCAACTAGACCCTCAGATACGCAGTATTTT.

Regarding this clonotype: The CDR3 end shows no conserved phenylalanine or tryptophan, and so a read error is likely. The chain links TRBV11-2 to TRBJ2-7; TRBD1 or TRBD2 may be the D gene (5 bases each). The ends were cut back, 2 bases at V and 3 bases at J, with 8 bases in the middle. Germline V gives CDR1 SGHAT, CDR2 FQNNGV. The CDR3 spans 13 residues. This CDR3 reads CASSLRDGYEQYL. CDR3 bases: TGTGCCAGCAGCTTAAGGGACGGCTACGAGCAGTACCTC.

This clonotype was recorded at least ten times. The rearrangement uses TRBV28 and TRBJ1-1; D gene ambiguous. CDR1 is MDHEN, CDR2 SYDVKM, per germline. V lost 6 bases and J 2 bases, leaving 10 bases between the germline ends. The length of the CDR3 is 13 residues. CDR3 nucleotides: TGTGCCAGCAGCCGTTCTCTTAACACTGAAGCTTTCTTT. This codes for CASSRSLNTEAFF.

This chain joins TRBV28 and TRBJ1-4, with D unclear. Germline V CDR1 and CDR2: MDHEN, SYDVKM. CDR3 length: 15 amino acids. Trimming removed 6 bases at V and 5 bases at J, with 16 bases between. For the CDR3, the DNA is TGTGCCAGCAGACCCCCCGGGGTCAGAAATGAAAAACTGTTTTTT. It specifies CASRPPGVRNEKLFF.

Concerning this clonotype: A much larger clone differs from this one at a single base, so this may be a read error. This sequence joins TRBV20-1 and TRBJ2-5; D is perhaps TRBD1 or TRBD2 (5 bases each). This CDR3 has 12 amino acids. Trimming left V 7 bases short and J 1 base short, with 10 bases between. The germline gives CDR1 DFQATT, CDR2 SNEGSKA (reference sequence). This CDR3 is CSVEGTQETQYF. The CDR3 DNA sequence: TGCAGTGTCGAAGGGACCCAAGAGACCCAGTACTTC.

This clonotype is categorized as medium-sized. This chain joins TRBV29-1 and TRBJ2-5; 7 nucleotides line up with TRBD1. CDR3 length: 16 amino acids. Germline V gives CDR1 SQVTM, CDR2 ANQGSEA. The trim removed 1 base at V and 2 bases at J, leaving 10 bases unmatched. The CDR3: CSVEGARDSEQETQYF. CDR3 nucleotides: TGCAGCGTTGAAGGGGCCCGGGACAGCGAGCAAGAGACCCAGTACTTC.

On this clonotype itself: The junction departs from germline at one end; a sequencing error may be responsible. The chain is built from TRBV12-3 or TRBV12-4 and TRBJ2-3; 10 bases match TRBD1. This CDR3 region has 16 residues. The CDR3 DNA sequence: TGTGCTAGCAGATCAACCGGGACAGGGGTGACAGATACGCAGTATTTT. Its translation: CASRSTGTGVTDTQYF.

On this clonotype itself: The junction does not match germline at one end; this may be a read error. The chain joins TRBV5-5 to TRBJ1-6; D gene uncertain. Germline V CDR1 and CDR2: SGHKS, YYEKEE (reference sequence). The CDR3 sequence is 13 residues long. The CDR3 DNA reads TGTGCCAGCAACTTATTATGGGATTCACTCCTCCACTTT. Translation: CASNLLWDSLLHF. The full variable domain, in which reference TRBV5-5 and TRBJ1-6 provide the parts outside the CDR3, is DAGVTQSPTHLIKTRGQQVTLRCSPISGHKSVSWYQQVLGQGPQFIFQYYEKEERGRGNFPDRFSARQFPNYSSELNVNALLLGDSALYLCASNLLWDSLLHFGNGTRLTVT.

There are a few counts of this clonotype. Germline and junction disagree at one end, which may indicate a read error. V is TRBV28 and J is TRBJ2-3; 9 nucleotides line up with TRBD2. The CDR3 length is 16 residues. CDR1 and CDR2 (germline): MDHEN, SYDVKM. The CDR3 bases are TGTGCAAGCAGTTCAGCGGGGGGCAGGCACACATATACGCAGTATTTT. It yields the protein CASSSAGGRHTYTQYF.

This chain connects TRBV6-5 to TRBJ2-7, with D unclear. This CDR3 has 13 residues. Trimming left V 8 bases short and J 5 bases short, with 16 bases between. Germline CDR1 and CDR2: MNHEY and SVGAGI. In DNA, the CDR3 is TGTGCCAGCGGTTGCCGTGGAGTCCACGAGCAGTACTTC. This encodes CASGCRGVHEQYF.

On this clonotype: The CDR3 ends on some other residue instead of the conserved phenylalanine or tryptophan, so this is likely a read error. It is unclear where the CDR3 begins or ends on the DNA, so no DNA is shown, and the CDR3 is as TCRdb lists it. The J gene is TRBJ2-7, the V gene TRBV5-6. The CDR3 adds up to 14 amino acids, both ends counted. Germline assignment: CDR1 SGHDT and CDR2 YYEEEE. CDR3 loop: CASSSGQVGYEQYI.

As concerns this clonotype: A much larger clone sits a single nucleotide away, making a read error possible. The chain recombines TRBV20-1 with TRBJ2-1, with TRBD2 as a possible D gene (6 bases). The V and J ends lost 7 bases and 3 bases respectively, with 13 bases between them. In germline, CDR1 is DFQATT, CDR2 SNEGSKA (reference sequence). The CDR3 spans 13 residues. This CDR3 reads CSVNSGYYNEQFF. As DNA, the CDR3 is TGCAGTGTGAATAGCGGCTACTACAATGAGCAGTTCTTC.

A note on this clonotype: This may arise from a read error, as a much more abundant clone is one base away. This sequence joins TRBV28 and TRBJ1-3; D is uncertain. This CDR3 has 14 residues. CDR1 is MDHEN and CDR2 is SYDVKM in the germline V gene. In DNA, the CDR3 is TGTGACACACGGACCTCTGAGGGCGGAAACACCATATATTTT. Its translation is CDTRTSEGGNTIYF.

On this clonotype itself: Sequence at one end of the junction differs from germline and may be a read error. The chain couples TRBV5-5 to TRBJ2-1, with 8 nucleotides matching TRBD1. Germline CDR1 SGHKS, CDR2 YYEKEE (reference sequence). The CDR3 runs 16 residues. This CDR3 reads CAISSGPGGSFNEQFF. CDR3 DNA: TGTGCCATCAGCTCGGGTCCAGGGGGCTCCTTCAATGAGCAGTTCTTC.

Concerning this clonotype: One junction end disagrees with the germline gene, perhaps due to a read error. The chain joins TRBV12-3 or TRBV12-4 to TRBJ2-4, with 11 bases that match TRBD2. This CDR3 is built from 12 residues. CDR3 in DNA: TGTACCAGCAGCTCGCGACTAGCGGGATTGTACTTC. Translating it yields CTSSSRLAGLYF.

This clonotype was counted a single time. The chain links TRBV29-1 to TRBJ2-1; D call uncertain. The CDR3 contains 12 residues. Trimming left V 4 bases short and J 9 bases short, with 13 bases between. Germline assignment: CDR1 SQVTM and CDR2 ANQGSEA. CDR3: CSVGHKVGEQFF. CDR3 DNA: TGCAGCGTTGGTCACAAGGTGGGTGAGCAGTTCTTC.

With respect to this clonotype: A read error may explain this, as a much larger clone is one base away. The rearrangement links TRBV5-1 to TRBJ1-3; D unresolved. The CDR3 has 16 amino acids. V dropped 0 bases and J dropped 2 bases, with 12 bases sitting between them. Germline V CDR1 and CDR2: SGHRS, YFSETQ. The CDR3 loop is CASSLDPRLTGNTIYF. In nucleotides, the CDR3 is TGCGCCAGCAGCTTGGATCCGAGATTGACTGGAAACACCATATATTTT.

This clonotype was counted a single time. This may stem from a read error, because a much larger clone lies one nucleotide away. This sequence joins TRBV7-8 and TRBJ2-5; D is ambiguous. V was cut by 5 bases and J by 2 bases, with 21 bases left in between. CDR1 SGHVS and CDR2 FQNEAQ come from the germline V gene. CDR3 length equals 17 residues. The CDR3 region is CASSPQGAGLRQETQYF. As DNA, the CDR3 is TGTGCCAGCAGCCCCCAAGGCGCCGGCCTAAGGCAAGAGACCCAGTACTTC.

Remarks on this clonotype: One junction end disagrees with the germline gene, perhaps due to a read error. This chain links TRBV6-5 with TRBJ2-7; D not resolved. The CDR3 consists of 13 residues. Per germline, CDR1 MNHEY and CDR2 SVGAGI. The CDR3 sequence is CASSLDGTYKQYF. The CDR3 bases are TGTGCCAGCAGTTTGGACGGAACCTACAAGCAATACTTC.

As concerns this clonotype: As the CDR3 is not closed by the conserved phenylalanine or tryptophan, this likely results from a read error. The chain joins TRBV29-1 to TRBJ2-3; 7 positions match TRBD1. Per germline, CDR1 SQVTM and CDR2 ANQGSEA. The CDR3 totals 12 residues. The CDR3 DNA reads as TGCGGCGTTGGACAGGAAACAGATACGCAGTATTTA. It translates to CGVGQETDTQYL.